The 2 T cell receptor beta chains listed next were all sequenced from one sample in a study of T cell repertoires in cytomegalovirus infection. Each CDR3 protein gets one entry after TCRdb re-called the reads with MiXCR. The repertoire includes under 350,000 distinct CDR3 sequences, over 7.5% of them detected once, and about 4.5% sits in the top ten. The source material was PBMCs. The receptors shown here come from a human donor in good health (CMV status not recorded). Some clones in this sample may be carry-over from other donors' samples.

This clonotype was counted many times. DNA for the CDR3: TGTGCCAGCAGCTTAAGACGGGTTAGGCGGGAACAAGAGACCCAGTACTTC. Protein: CASSLRRVRREQETQYF. J is TRBJ2-5 and V is TRBV7-2, with D maybe TRBD2 (6 bases). The CDR3 contains 17 residues. CDR1 is SGHTA, CDR2 FQGNSA, per germline. V lost 2 bases to trimming and J lost 2 bases, with 18 bases between them.

This clonotype came up many times. J is TRBJ2-7 and V is TRBV11-2; TRBD1 agrees at 7 bases. Per the germline V gene, CDR1 is SGHAT and CDR2 is FQNNGV. With 2 bases clipped from V and 5 bases from J, the junction kept 6 bases outside the gene matches. The CDR3 has 14 residues. This chain's CDR3 is CASSLTDRAHEQYF. In DNA, the CDR3 is TGTGCCAGCAGCTTAACAGACAGGGCCCACGAGCAGTACTTC.